The following is a T cell receptor (beta chain) sequence with its context. Antigen unknown. Sequencing templates came from extracted RNA that was reverse transcribed into cDNA. Data came from immunoSEQ multiplex PCR; TCRdb stores just in-frame clones and leaves some out. The sample has about 250,000 clones, about two thirds seen once; the top ten hold around 1.2%. Germline CDR1 and CDR2: DFQATT and SNEGSKA (reference sequence). V lost 6 bases, J lost 10 bases, and 5 bases stayed unmatched. The CDR3 loop spans 11 amino acids. Obtained from alopecia areata patients were lesional scalp punch biopsies along with peripheral blood. Using a FACSAria, the CD4+ and CD8+ T cells were sorted from the PBMCs. This sample stems from a study of CD8+ T cells in alopecia areata. General study results and limits: For lesional scalp, especially alopecia totalis/universalis, clonality was higher than in normal scalp. Mouse data revealed clearer TCR sharing than patient data did, a gap possibly tied to HLA.

This receptor was identified in a human donor with alopecia areata. The sequencing used CD4+ T cells sorted from blood, collected at week 0. The V gene is TRBV20-1, the J gene TRBJ1-1, with TRBD1 identical over 10 bases. CDR3 DNA sequence: TGCAGTGCAGAGGACAGGGGGAGAGCTTTCTTT. It yields the protein CSAEDRGRAFF.